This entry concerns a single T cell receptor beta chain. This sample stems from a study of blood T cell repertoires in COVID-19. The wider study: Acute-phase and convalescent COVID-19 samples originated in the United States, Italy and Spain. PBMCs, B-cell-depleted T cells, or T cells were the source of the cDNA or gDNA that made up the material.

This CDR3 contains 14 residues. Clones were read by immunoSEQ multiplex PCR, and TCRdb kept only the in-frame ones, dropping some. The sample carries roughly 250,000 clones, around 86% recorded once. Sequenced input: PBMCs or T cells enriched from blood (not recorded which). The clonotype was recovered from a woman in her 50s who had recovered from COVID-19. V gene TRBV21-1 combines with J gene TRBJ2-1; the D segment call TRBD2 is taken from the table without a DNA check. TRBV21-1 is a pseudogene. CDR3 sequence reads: CASRGGSSYNEQFF. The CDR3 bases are TGTGCCAGCAGGGGCGGGAGCTCCTACAATGAGCAGTTCTTC.